This TCR beta chain is drawn from a study of cytomegalovirus exposure and HLA in healthy donors. PCR employed 60 Vbeta and 13 Jbeta primers. Libraries were prepared by immunoSEQ multiplex PCR; TCRdb keeps only in-frame clonotypes and omits some of them. The sample comprises 150,000 to 200,000 clones, under 80% of which are singletons, and around 2.9% rests with the top ten. Trimming at V came to 3 bases and at J to 2 bases, leaving 4 bases not matched to a gene. This CDR3 is built from 16 residues. Germline V lookup: CDR1 SGDLS, CDR2 YYNGEE. The sequenced material came from PBMCs. This TCR came from a man aged 40-49 years in good health and CMV-seronegative. The rearrangement uses TRBV9 and TRBJ2-1; the match to TRBD1 covers 11 bases. CDR3 in DNA: TGTGCCAGCAGCGCCGGACAGGGGGCCACCTACAATGAGCAGTTCTTC. It yields the protein CASSAGQGATYNEQFF.